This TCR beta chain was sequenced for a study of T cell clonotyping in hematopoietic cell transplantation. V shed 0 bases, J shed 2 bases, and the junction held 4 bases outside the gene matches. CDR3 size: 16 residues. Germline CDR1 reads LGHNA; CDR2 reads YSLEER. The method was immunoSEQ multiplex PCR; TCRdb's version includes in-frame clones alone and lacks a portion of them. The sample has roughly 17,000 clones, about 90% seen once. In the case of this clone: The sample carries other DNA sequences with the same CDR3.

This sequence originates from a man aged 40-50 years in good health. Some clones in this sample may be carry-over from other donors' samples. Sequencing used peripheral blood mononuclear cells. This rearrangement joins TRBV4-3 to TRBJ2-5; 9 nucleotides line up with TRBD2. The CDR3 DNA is TGCGCCAGCAGCCAAGATCGCCTAGCGGGGCAAGAGACCCAGTACTTC. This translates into CASSQDRLAGQETQYF.